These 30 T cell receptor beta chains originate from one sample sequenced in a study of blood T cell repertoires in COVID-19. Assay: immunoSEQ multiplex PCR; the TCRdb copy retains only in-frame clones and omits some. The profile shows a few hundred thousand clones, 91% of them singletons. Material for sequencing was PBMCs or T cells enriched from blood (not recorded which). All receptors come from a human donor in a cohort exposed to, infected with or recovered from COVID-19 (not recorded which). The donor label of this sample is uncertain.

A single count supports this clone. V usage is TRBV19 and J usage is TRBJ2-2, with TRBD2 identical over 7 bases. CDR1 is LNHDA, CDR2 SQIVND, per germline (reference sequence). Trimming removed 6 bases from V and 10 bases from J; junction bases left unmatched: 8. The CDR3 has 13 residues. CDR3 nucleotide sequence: TGTGCCAGTAGGGCTAGCGGAGTGGTGGAGCTGTTTTTT. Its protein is CASRASGVVELFF.

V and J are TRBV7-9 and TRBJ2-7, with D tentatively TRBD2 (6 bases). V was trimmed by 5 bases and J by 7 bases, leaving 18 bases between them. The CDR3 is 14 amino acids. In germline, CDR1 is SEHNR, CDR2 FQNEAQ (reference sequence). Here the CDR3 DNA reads TGTGCCAGCAGCCGCTCCGTTTCGGGAGAGGAGCAGTACTTC. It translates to CASSRSVSGEEQYF.

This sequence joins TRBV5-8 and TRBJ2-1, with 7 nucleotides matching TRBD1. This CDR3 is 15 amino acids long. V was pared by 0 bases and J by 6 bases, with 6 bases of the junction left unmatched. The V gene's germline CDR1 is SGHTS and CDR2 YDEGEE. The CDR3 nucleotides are TGTGCCAGCAGCTTGGGGGACAGCCGGTTCAATGAGCAGTTCTTC. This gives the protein CASSLGDSRFNEQFF.

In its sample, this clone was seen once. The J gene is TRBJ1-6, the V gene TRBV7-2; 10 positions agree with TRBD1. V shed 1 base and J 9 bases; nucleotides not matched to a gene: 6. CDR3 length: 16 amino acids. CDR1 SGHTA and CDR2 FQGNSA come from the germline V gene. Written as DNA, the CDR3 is TGTGCCAGCAGCTTAGGGGGACAGGGGTGGGGTTCACCCCTCCACTTT. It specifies CASSLGGQGWGSPLHF.

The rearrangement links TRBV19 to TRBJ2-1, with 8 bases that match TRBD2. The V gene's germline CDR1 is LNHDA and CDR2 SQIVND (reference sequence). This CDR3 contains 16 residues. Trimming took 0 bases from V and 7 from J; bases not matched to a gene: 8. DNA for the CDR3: TGTGCCAGTAGTATAGATCTCCCCCCGGGGGGGAATGAGCAGTTCTTC. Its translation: CASSIDLPPGGNEQFF.

CDR3 region: CASTLSGYGYTF. CDR3 DNA sequence: TGTGCCAGCACCCTCTCAGGCTATGGCTACACCTTC. J is TRBJ1-2 and V is TRBV7-9; no reliable D call. The CDR3 runs 12 residues. The V gene's germline CDR1 is SEHNR and CDR2 FQNEAQ (reference sequence). The V end lost 7 bases, the J end lost 4 bases, and 10 bases lay between the germline ends.

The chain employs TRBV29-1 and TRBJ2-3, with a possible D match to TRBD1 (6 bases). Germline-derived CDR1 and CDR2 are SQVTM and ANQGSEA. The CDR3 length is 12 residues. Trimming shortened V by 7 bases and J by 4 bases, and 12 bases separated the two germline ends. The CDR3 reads CSGRTEPDTQYF. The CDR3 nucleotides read TGCAGCGGACGGACAGAACCAGATACGCAGTATTTT.

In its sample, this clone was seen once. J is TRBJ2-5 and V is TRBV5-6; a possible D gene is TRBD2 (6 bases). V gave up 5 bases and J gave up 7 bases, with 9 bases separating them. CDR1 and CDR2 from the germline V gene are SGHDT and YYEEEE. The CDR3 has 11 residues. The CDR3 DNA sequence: TGTGCCAGCAGGTGGAGGGGGACCCAGTACTTC. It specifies CASRWRGTQYF.

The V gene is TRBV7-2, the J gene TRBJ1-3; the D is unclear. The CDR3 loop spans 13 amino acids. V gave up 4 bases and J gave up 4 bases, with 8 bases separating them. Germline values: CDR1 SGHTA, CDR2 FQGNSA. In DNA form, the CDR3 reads TGTGCCAGCAGCTCCCACTCAGGAAACACCATATATTTT. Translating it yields CASSSHSGNTIYF.

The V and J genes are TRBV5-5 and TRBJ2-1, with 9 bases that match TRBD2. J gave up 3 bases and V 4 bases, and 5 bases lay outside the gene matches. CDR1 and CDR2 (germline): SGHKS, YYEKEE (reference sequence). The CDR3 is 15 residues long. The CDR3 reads CASSSLAGIYNEQFF. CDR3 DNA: TGTGCCAGCAGCAGTCTAGCGGGGATCTACAATGAGCAGTTCTTC.

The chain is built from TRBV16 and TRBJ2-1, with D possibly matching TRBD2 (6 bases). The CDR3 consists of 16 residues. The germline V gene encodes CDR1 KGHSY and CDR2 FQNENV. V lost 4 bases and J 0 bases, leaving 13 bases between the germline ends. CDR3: CASSPGAVSSYNEQFF. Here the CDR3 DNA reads TGTGCCAGCAGCCCGGGAGCGGTTAGCTCCTACAATGAGCAGTTCTTC.

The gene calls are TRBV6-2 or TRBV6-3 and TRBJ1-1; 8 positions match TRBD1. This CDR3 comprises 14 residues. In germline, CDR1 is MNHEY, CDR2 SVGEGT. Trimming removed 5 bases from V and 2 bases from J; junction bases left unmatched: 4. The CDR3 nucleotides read TGTGCCAGCAGTCCCAGGGGGCAAAACACTGAAGCTTTCTTT. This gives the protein CASSPRGQNTEAFF.

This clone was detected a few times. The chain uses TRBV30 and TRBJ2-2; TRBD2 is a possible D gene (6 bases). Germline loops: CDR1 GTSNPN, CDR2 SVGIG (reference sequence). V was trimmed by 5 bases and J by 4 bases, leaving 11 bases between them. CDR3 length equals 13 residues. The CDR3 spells CAWAGLITGELFF. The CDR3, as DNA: TGTGCCTGGGCGGGACTTATCACCGGGGAGCTGTTTTTT.

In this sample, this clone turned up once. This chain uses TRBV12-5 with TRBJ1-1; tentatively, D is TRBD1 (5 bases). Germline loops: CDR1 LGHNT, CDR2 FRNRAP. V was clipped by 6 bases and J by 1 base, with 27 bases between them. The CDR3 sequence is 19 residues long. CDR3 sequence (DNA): TGTGCTAGTGGACTGCTAACAGGAGCGTACGGGCGGACGAACACTGAAGCTTTCTTT. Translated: CASGLLTGAYGRTNTEAFF.

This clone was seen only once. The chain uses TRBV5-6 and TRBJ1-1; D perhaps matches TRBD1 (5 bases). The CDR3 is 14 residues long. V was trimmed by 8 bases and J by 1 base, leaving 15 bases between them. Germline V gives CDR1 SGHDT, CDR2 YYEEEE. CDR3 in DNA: TGTGCCAGTATACCCAGGGCTGGGAACACTGAAGCTTTCTTT. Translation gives CASIPRAGNTEAFF.

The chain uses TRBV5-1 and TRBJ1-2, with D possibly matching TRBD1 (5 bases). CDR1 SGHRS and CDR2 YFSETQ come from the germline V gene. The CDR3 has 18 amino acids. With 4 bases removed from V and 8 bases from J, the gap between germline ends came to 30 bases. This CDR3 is CASSDWSGREYPIEGYTF. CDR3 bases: TGCGCCAGCAGCGATTGGTCGGGACGGGAGTACCCTATTGAGGGCTACACCTTC.

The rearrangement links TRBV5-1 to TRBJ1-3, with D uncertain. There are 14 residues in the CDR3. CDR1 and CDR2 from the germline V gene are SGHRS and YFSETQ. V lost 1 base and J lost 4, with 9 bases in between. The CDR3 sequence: CASSLRREGNTIYF. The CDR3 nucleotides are TGCGCCAGCAGCTTGAGGCGGGAAGGAAACACCATATATTTT.

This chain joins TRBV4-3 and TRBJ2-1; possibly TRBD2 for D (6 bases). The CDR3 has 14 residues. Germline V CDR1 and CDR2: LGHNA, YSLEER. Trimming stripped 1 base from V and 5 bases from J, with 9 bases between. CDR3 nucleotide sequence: TGCGCCAGCAGCCAAGGGCGCGGGGACAATGAGCAGTTCTTC. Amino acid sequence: CASSQGRGDNEQFF.

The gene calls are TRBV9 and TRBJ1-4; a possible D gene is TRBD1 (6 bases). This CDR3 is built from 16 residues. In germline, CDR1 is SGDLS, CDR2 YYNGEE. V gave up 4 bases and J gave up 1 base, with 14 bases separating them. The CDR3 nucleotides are TGTGCCAGCAGCCGAGATGGCAGGGGAACTAATGAAAAACTGTTTTTT. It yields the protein CASSRDGRGTNEKLFF.

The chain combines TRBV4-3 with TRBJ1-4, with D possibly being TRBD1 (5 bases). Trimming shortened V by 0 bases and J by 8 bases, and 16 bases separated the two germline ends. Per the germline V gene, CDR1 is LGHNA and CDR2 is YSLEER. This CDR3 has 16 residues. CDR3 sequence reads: CASSQDGGLGNEKLFF. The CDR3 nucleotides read TGCGCCAGCAGCCAAGATGGGGGACTGGGAAACGAAAAACTGTTTTTT.

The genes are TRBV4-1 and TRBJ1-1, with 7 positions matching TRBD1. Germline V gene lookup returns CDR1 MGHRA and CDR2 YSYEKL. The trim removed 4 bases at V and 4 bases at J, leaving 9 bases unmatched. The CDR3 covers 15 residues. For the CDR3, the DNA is TGCGCCAGCAGCCCGGGGACAGCGGCCGTCACTGAAGCTTTCTTT. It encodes CASSPGTAAVTEAFF.

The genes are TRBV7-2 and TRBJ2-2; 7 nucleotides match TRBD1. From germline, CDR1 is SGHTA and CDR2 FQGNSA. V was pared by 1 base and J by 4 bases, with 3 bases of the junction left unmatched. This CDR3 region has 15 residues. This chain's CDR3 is CASSLDRTGTGELFF. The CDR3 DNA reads TGTGCCAGCAGCTTAGACAGGACAGGCACCGGGGAGCTGTTTTTT.

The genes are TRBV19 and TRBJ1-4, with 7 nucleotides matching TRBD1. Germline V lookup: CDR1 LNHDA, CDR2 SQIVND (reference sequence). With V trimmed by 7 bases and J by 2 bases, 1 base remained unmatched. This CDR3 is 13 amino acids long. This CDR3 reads CASTGQTNEKLFF. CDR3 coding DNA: TGTGCCAGTACGGGACAGACTAATGAAAAACTGTTTTTT.

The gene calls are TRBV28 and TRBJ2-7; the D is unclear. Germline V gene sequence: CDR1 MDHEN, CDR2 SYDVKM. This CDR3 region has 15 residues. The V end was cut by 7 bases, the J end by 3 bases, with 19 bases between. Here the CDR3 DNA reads TGTGCCAGCACTCCTGGTCCAGACACATACTACGAGCAGTACTTC. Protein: CASTPGPDTYYEQYF.

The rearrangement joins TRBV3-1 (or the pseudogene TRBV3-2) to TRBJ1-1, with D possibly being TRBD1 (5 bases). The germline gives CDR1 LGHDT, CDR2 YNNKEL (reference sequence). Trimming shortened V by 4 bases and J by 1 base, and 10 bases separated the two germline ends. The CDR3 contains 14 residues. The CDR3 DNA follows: TGTGCCAGCAGCCTGGGGCTGACGAACACTGAAGCTTTCTTT. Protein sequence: CASSLGLTNTEAFF.

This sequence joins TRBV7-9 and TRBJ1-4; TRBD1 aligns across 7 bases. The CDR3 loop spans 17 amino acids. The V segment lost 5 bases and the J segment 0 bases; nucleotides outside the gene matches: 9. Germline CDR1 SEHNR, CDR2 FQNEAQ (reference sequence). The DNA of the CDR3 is TGTGCCAGCAGCCCGACAGGGTCCATTGCAACTAATGAAAAACTGTTTTTT. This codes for CASSPTGSIATNEKLFF.

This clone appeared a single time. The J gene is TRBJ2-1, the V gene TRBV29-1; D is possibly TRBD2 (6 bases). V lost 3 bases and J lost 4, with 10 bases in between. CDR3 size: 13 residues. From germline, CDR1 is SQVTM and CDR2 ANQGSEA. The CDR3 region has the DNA TGCAGCGTTGATGTACTAGCATACAATGAGCAGTTCTTC. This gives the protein CSVDVLAYNEQFF.

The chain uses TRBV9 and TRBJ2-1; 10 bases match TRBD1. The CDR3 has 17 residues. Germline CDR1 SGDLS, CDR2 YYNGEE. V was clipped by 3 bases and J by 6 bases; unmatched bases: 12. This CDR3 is CASSAHLGTGVTNEQFF. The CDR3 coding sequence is TGTGCCAGCAGCGCCCATCTAGGGACAGGGGTTACCAATGAGCAGTTCTTC.

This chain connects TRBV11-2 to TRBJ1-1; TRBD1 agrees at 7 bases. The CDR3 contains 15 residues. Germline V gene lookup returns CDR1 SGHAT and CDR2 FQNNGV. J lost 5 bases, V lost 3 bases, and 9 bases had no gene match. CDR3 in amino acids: CASSLFQGERTEAFF. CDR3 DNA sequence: TGTGCCAGCAGCTTGTTTCAGGGGGAGAGGACTGAAGCTTTCTTT.

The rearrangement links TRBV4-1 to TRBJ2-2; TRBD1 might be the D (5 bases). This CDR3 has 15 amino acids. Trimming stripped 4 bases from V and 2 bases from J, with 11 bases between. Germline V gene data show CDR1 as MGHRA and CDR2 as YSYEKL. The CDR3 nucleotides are TGCGCCAGCAGCCGACCGACAGACAACACCGGGGAGCTGTTTTTT. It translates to CASSRPTDNTGELFF.